These T cell receptor beta chains were read from a single sample in a study of blood T cell repertoires in COVID-19. Method: immunoSEQ multiplex PCR; TCRdb's copy keeps in-frame clones and lacks some. This table has approximately 47,000 clones, around 80% appearing once. Source material: peripheral blood. Receptors originate from a man aged 60 to 69 with acute or convalescent COVID-19. The CDR3 runs from the conserved cysteine through the conserved F or W. D genes are given only for firm matches. A clone size is listed for some rows: how often the clone was seen (once, few, many), or a class if it is expanded.

TRBV19	TRBJ1-1	once	-	CASSNRQSDEAFF	TGTGCCAGTAGTAACCGACAGTCGGATGAAGCTTTCTTT
TRBV9	TRBJ1-2	-	TRBD1	CASSPGQGDGYTF	TGTGCCAGCAGCCCCGGACAGGGAGATGGCTACACCTTC
TRBV3-1/TRBV3-2	TRBJ2-1	-	TRBD2	CASSQGRILAGVLYNEQFF	TGTGCCAGCAGCCAAGGAAGGATTCTAGCGGGGGTATTATACAATGAGCAGTTCTTC
TRBV10-3	TRBJ2-7	-	-	CAIRPPGGYEQYF	TGTGCCATCAGACCTCCCGGGGGCTACGAGCAGTACTTC
TRBV7-2	TRBJ2-5	-	TRBD2	CASRAWGTSEETQYF	TGTGCCAGCAGAGCCTGGGGGACTAGCGAGGAGACCCAGTACTTC
TRBV3-1/TRBV3-2	TRBJ1-5	-	TRBD1	CASSLGQVNQPQHF	TGTGCCAGCAGCCTAGGACAGGTCAATCAGCCCCAGCATTTT
TRBV18	TRBJ1-2	-	-	CASSPGHQNYGYTF	TGTGCCAGCTCACCGGGACACCAGAACTATGGCTACACCTTC
TRBV18	TRBJ2-7	once	-	CASSPLESSYEQYF	TGTGCCAGCTCACCACTCGAGAGTTCCTACGAGCAGTACTTC
TRBV9	TRBJ1-2	-	-	CASSAQGFYGYTF	TGTGCCAGCAGCGCACAGGGTTTCTATGGCTACACCTTC
TRBV5-4	TRBJ2-7	once	-	CASSLQGRFVHEQYF	TGTGCCAGCAGCTTGCAGGGGCGATTCGTCCACGAGCAGTACTTC
TRBV2	TRBJ2-3	-	-	CASSEEGLGSTDTQYF	TGTGCCAGCAGTGAAGAGGGGCTGGGCAGCACAGATACGCAGTATTTT
TRBV27	TRBJ1-2	-	-	CASSSPGVGNYGYTF	TGTGCCAGCAGTTCCCCAGGGGTTGGTAACTATGGCTACACCTTC
TRBV7-3	TRBJ2-7	-	TRBD1	CASSLGDRYEQYF	TGTGCCAGCAGCTTAGGGGACAGGTACGAGCAGTACTTC
TRBV18	TRBJ1-2	-	TRBD1	CASSTMTGGEGYGYTF	TGTGCCAGCTCGACTATGACAGGGGGTGAAGGGTATGGCTACACCTTC
TRBV14	TRBJ1-5	-	-	CASSLSRNQPQHF	TGTGCCAGCAGCCTTTCCCGTAATCAGCCCCAGCATTTT
TRBV6-5	TRBJ2-1	few	-	CASSYSGVNNEQFF	TGTGCCAGCAGTTATTCCGGTGTAAACAATGAGCAGTTCTTC
TRBV5-4	TRBJ2-4	-	-	CASSLGTVAKNIQYF	TGTGCCAGCAGCTTGGGGACAGTAGCCAAAAACATTCAGTACTTC
TRBV5-6	TRBJ1-4	-	TRBD1	CASSPTGQGDREKLFF	TGTGCCAGCAGCCCCACTGGACAGGGTGATCGGGAAAAACTGTTTTTT
TRBV28	TRBJ1-2	few	-	CASNSGNYGYTF	TGTGCCAGCAACTCCGGGAACTATGGCTACACCTTC
TRBV29-1	TRBJ1-4	-	-	CSVEGRGASEKLFF	TGCAGCGTTGAAGGAAGGGGCGCGAGTGAAAAACTGTTTTTT
TRBV12-3/TRBV12-4	TRBJ1-2	-	-	CASSFGERYGYTF	TGTGCCAGCAGTTTCGGGGAGCGCTATGGCTACACCTTC
TRBV5-6	TRBJ1-1	-	-	CASSFQGLRTEAFF	TGTGCCAGCAGCTTCCAGGGGCTAAGGACTGAAGCTTTCTTT
TRBV10-1	TRBJ2-2	few	-	CASTDGNTGELFF	TGCGCCAGCACTGACGGGAACACCGGGGAGCTGTTTTTT
TRBV7-2	TRBJ1-2	-	TRBD1	CASSSRQGGGYTF	TGTGCCAGCAGCTCGCGACAGGGTGGTGGCTACACCTTC
TRBV11-2	TRBJ1-2	-	-	CASSLAGPADGYTF	TGTGCCAGCAGCTTAGCCGGTCCGGCGGATGGCTACACCTTC
TRBV24-1	TRBJ1-1	-	-	CATSLRAFF	TGTGCCACCAGTCTCCGAGCTTTCTTT
TRBV10-3	TRBJ2-5	-	-	CAISEVVGSLGETQYF	TGTGCCATCAGCGAGGTCGTAGGCTCCCTCGGGGAGACCCAGTACTTC
TRBV4-2	TRBJ2-1	-	TRBD2	CASSPSTSGGEQFF	TGTGCCAGCAGCCCTTCGACTAGCGGCGGGGAGCAGTTCTTC